What follows are 15 T cell receptor beta chains derived from one specimen sequenced in a study of shared clonotypes between healthy human individuals. This table comes from immunoSEQ multiplex PCR, and its TCRdb copy is limited to in-frame clones, with some not included. The table lists more than 1 million clones, approximately 78% of them singletons. The sample consisted of memory CD4+ T cells from PBMCs. Subset indicated: CD45RA-negative fraction. These receptors came from a man younger than 30 in good health. Some clones in this sample may be carry-over from other donors' samples.

This sequence joins TRBV6-5 and TRBJ2-2; D gene unclear. CDR1 is MNHEY, CDR2 SVGAGI, per germline. V was trimmed by 5 bases and J by 7 bases, leaving 11 bases between them. This CDR3 spans 13 amino acids. The CDR3 here is CASSPRAVGELFF. CDR3 nucleotide sequence: TGTGCCAGCAGTCCTAGGGCCGTCGGGGAGCTGTTTTTT.

The rearrangement joins TRBV6-6 to TRBJ1-1; D call uncertain. CDR3 length: 15 amino acids. V dropped 2 bases and J dropped 5 bases, with 15 bases sitting between them. CDR1 is MNHNY, CDR2 SVGAGI, per germline (reference sequence). CDR3 in DNA: TGTGCCAGCAGTTACCGGGGTAATCGGTGGACTGAAGCTTTCTTT. Its translation: CASSYRGNRWTEAFF.

As concerns this clone: At one boundary the junction diverges from the germline segment, which might be a read error. The gene calls are TRBV6-8 and TRBJ1-2; tentatively, D is TRBD1 (5 bases). This CDR3 is 15 amino acids long. The V gene's germline CDR1 is MNHGY and CDR2 SAAAGT. The CDR3 reads CASGYATGTVYGYTF. The CDR3 bases are TGTGCCAGCGGTTACGCCACCGGGACGGTCTATGGCTACACCTTC.

The genes are TRBV27 and TRBJ2-3; 7 bases fit TRBD1. J was trimmed by 0 bases and V by 5 bases; bases with no gene match: 8. The germline V gene has CDR1 MNHEY and CDR2 SMNVEV (reference sequence). This CDR3 has 16 amino acids. CDR3 loop: CASSKQGVSSTDTQYF. The CDR3 DNA is TGTGCCAGCAGTAAGCAGGGGGTATCTAGCACAGATACGCAGTATTTT.

Comments on this clone: This may be a read error: a much more frequent sequence differs by one nucleotide. Other DNA sequences in this sample translate to the same CDR3. CDR3 DNA: TGTGCCAGCAGCCCTGGAGACTATGGCTACACCTTC. As protein: CASSPGDYGYTF. The V and J genes are TRBV5-6 and TRBJ1-2, with no clear D. Per the germline V gene, CDR1 is SGHDT and CDR2 is YYEEEE. V was clipped by 4 bases and J by 3 bases, with 7 bases between them. The CDR3 is 12 residues long. Supplemented by reference TRBV5-6 and TRBJ1-2, the full variable domain reads DAGVTQSPTHLIKTRGQQVTLRCSPKSGHDTVSWYQQALGQGPQFIFQYYEEEERQRGNFPDRFSGHQFPNYSSELNVNALLLGDSALYLCASSPGDYGYTFGSGTRLTVV.

This chain uses TRBV18 with TRBJ1-4; D gene uncertain. Germline assignment: CDR1 KGHSH and CDR2 LQKENI. V lost 4 bases, J lost 5 bases, and 8 bases lay in between. The CDR3 spans 13 residues. DNA of the CDR3: TGTGCCAGCTCACTACAAAGCAATGAAAAACTGTTTTTT. Translating gives CASSLQSNEKLFF. Supplemented by reference TRBV18 and TRBJ1-4, the full variable domain reads NAGVMQNPRHLVRRRGQEARLRCSPMKGHSHVYWYRQLPEEGLKFMVYLQKENIIDESGMPKERFSAEFPKEGPSILRIQQVVRGDSAAYFCASSLQSNEKLFFGSGTQLSVL.

The J gene is TRBJ2-3, the V gene TRBV5-4; TRBD2 matches 13 bases. This CDR3 is built from 16 residues. V was clipped by 2 bases and J by 5 bases; unmatched bases: 5. Germline CDR1 SGHNT, CDR2 YYREEE (reference sequence). The CDR3 DNA follows: TGTGCCAGCAGCTTAGGACTAGCGGGAGCTAGAGATACGCAGTATTTT. Protein product: CASSLGLAGARDTQYF.

The chain combines TRBV7-2 with TRBJ1-2; weak D call: TRBD1 (5 bases). The CDR3 is 14 residues long. The ends were cut back, 5 bases at V and 6 bases at J, with 16 bases in the middle. Per germline, CDR1 SGHTA and CDR2 FQGNSA. As DNA, the CDR3 is TGTGCCAGCAGCGGTTGGAAGGGGCAGGATGGCTACACCTTC. Encoded protein: CASSGWKGQDGYTF. Together with reference TRBV7-2 and TRBJ1-2, the CDR3 gives the full variable domain: GAGVSQSPSNKVTEKGKDVELRCDPISGHTALYWYRQSLGQGLEFLIYFQGNSAPDKSGLPSDRFSAERTGGSVSTLTIQRTQQEDSAVYLCASSGWKGQDGYTFGSGTRLTVV.

This clone has a single count. The chain combines TRBV5-8 with TRBJ1-5, with 9 bases identical to TRBD1. The V and J ends lost 1 base and 2 bases, in that order; junction bases with no gene match: 4. The germline CDR1 and CDR2 sequences are SGHTS and YDEGEE. The CDR3 sequence is 16 residues long. Here the CDR3 reads CASSLNRDRGNQPQHF. The CDR3 bases are TGTGCCAGCAGCTTGAACCGGGACAGGGGCAATCAGCCCCAGCATTTT.

This clone was counted once. This chain uses TRBV18 with TRBJ2-1; no reliable D call. Per the germline V gene, CDR1 is KGHSH and CDR2 is LQKENI. With 3 bases removed from V and 8 bases from J, the gap between germline ends came to 14 bases. The CDR3 extends over 14 amino acids. This chain's CDR3 is CASSPLLSVDEQFF. The CDR3 region has the DNA TGTGCCAGCTCACCGCTTCTGTCGGTGGATGAGCAGTTCTTC.

About this clone itself: Within the sample, other DNA sequences also encode this same CDR3. The rearrangement links TRBV5-6 to TRBJ1-2, with 9 positions matching TRBD1. The ends lost 2 bases at V and 4 bases at J; junction bases unmatched: 6. Germline V gene lookup returns CDR1 SGHDT and CDR2 YYEEEE. This CDR3 is built from 15 residues. The CDR3 sequence is CASSLGQGRGYGYTF. The CDR3 nucleotides read TGTGCCAGCAGCTTAGGACAGGGGAGGGGCTATGGCTACACCTTC.

The chain has TRBV2 and TRBJ2-5, with D possibly being TRBD2 (6 bases). This CDR3 has 15 amino acids. Trimming removed 2 bases at V and 9 bases at J, with 19 bases between. Germline CDR1 reads SNHLY; CDR2 reads FYNNEI. CDR3 nucleotide sequence: TGTGCCAGCAGTGAAATAACGGCTCCTGGGGGGTCCCAGTACTTC. Translating gives CASSEITAPGGSQYF.

The V gene is TRBV30, the J gene TRBJ2-1; D gene uncertain. Trimming shortened V by 0 bases and J by 7 bases, and 10 bases separated the two germline ends. Germline values: CDR1 GTSNPN, CDR2 SVGIG (reference sequence). The CDR3 consists of 13 residues. CDR3 loop: CAWSVPRANEQFF. The CDR3 DNA reads as TGTGCCTGGAGTGTACCTAGAGCAAATGAGCAGTTCTTC.

This chain connects TRBV5-1 to TRBJ1-4; a weak D match, TRBD1 (6 bases). The germline gives CDR1 SGHRS, CDR2 YFSETQ. Deletions cut 3 bases from V and 4 bases from J, with 10 bases between. This CDR3 is built from 14 residues. The CDR3 here is CASSSDSNNEKLFF. In nucleotides, the CDR3 is TGCGCCAGCAGCTCGGACAGCAATAATGAAAAACTGTTTTTT. Supplemented by reference TRBV5-1 and TRBJ1-4, the full variable domain reads KAGVTQTPRYLIKTRGQQVTLSCSPISGHRSVSWYQQTPGQGLQFLFEYFSETQRNKGNFPGRFSGRQFSNSRSEMNVSTLELGDSALYLCASSSDSNNEKLFFGSGTQLSVL.

The rearrangement joins TRBV9 to TRBJ2-7; 12 bases are a match to TRBD2. The germline gives CDR1 SGDLS, CDR2 YYNGEE. V was clipped by 4 bases and J by 0 bases; unmatched bases: 5. The CDR3 contains 16 residues. The CDR3 DNA reads TGTGCCAGCAGCCCACGACTAGCGGGAGCCTCCTACGAGCAGTACTTC. Encoded protein: CASSPRLAGASYEQYF. Full variable domain (outside the CDR3, taken from reference TRBV9 and TRBJ2-7): DSGVTQTPKHLITATGQRVTLRCSPRSGDLSVYWYQQSLDQGLQFLIQYYNGEERAKGNILERFSAQQFPDLHSELNLSSLELGDSALYFCASSPRLAGASYEQYFGPGTRLTVT.